This note documents a single T cell receptor (beta chain) sequence. These data originate in a study of blood T cell repertoires in COVID-19. In the study overall: COVID-19 samples, acute and convalescent, were from the United States, Italy and Spain. Nucleic acid was either cDNA or gDNA, and it came from T cells, B-cell-depleted T cells, or PBMCs.

The CDR3 is 16 residues long. Germline-derived CDR1 and CDR2 are SGHTA and FQGNSA. V was trimmed by 3 bases and J by 1 base, leaving 13 bases between them. Assay: immunoSEQ multiplex PCR; the TCRdb copy retains only in-frame clones and omits some. The sample yields approximately 250,000 clones, 65% to 90% seen once. The J gene is TRBJ2-1, the V gene TRBV7-2; unclear D gene. The clonotype comes from a man aged 25 to 40 with active or convalescent COVID-19. The sequencing sample was made of peripheral blood. This CDR3 is CASSFQTLRSYNEQFF. The DNA for the CDR3 is TGTGCCAGCAGCTTCCAGACCCTGAGGTCCTACAATGAGCAGTTCTTC.